This TCR beta chain was recorded in a study of human T cells and chemical hapten exposure. This clonotype has just a few counts. From the RACE reads, TCRdb called clonotypes with MiXCR, one entry per CDR3 protein. The sample contains approximately 400,000 distinct CDR3 sequences, 5.1% of which appear only once. The CDR3 has 17 amino acids. Germline CDR1 is DFQATT and CDR2 is SNEGSKA (reference sequence). V shed 0 bases, J shed 1 base, and the junction held 9 bases outside the gene matches. Time point meaning: pre-sensitization, week 0. The treatment was: therapeutic diphenylcyclopropenone sensitization with weekly scalp DPC.

V is TRBV20-1 and J is TRBJ2-7, with 10 bases matching TRBD2. This material consisted of whole blood, taken in connection with sensitization to the hapten diphenylcyclopropenone (DPC). This TCR was sampled from a woman aged 45-65 years with alopecia areata. Some clones in this sample may be carry-over from other donors' samples. CDR3 DNA: TGCAGTGCTAGAGATACGGCTAGCGGGAGTATTTCCTACGAGCAGTACTTC. The encoded protein is CSARDTASGSISYEQYF.